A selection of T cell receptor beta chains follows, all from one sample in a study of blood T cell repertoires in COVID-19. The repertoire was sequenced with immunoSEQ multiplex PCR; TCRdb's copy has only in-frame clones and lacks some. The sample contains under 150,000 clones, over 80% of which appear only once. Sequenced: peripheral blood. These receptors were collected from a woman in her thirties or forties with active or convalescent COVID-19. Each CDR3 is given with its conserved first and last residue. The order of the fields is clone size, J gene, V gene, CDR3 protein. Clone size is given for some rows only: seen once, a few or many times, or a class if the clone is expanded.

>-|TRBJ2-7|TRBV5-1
CASSSQGGNYEQYF
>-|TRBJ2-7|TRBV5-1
CASSLVLTHTYEQYF
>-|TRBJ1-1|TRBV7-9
CASSWDSTEAFF
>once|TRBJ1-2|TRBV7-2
CASSLEATFYGYTF
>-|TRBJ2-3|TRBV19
CASSIWASGLTDTQYF
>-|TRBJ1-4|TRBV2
CASSGGGGNEKLFF
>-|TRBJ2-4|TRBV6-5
CASSSQGSKNIQYF
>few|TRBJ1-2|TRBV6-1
CASSEVYRGSASGYTF
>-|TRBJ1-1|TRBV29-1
CSVRRGTEAFF
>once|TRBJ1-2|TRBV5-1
CASSLARDRTGYTF
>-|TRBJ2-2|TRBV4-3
CASSQDRLQGTGELFF
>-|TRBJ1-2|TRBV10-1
CATSSSGASYGYTF
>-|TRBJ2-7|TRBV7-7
CASSLGTGYEQYF
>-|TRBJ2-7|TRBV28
CAVRDRTYEQYF
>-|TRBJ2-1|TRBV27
CASSSPGGLGYNEQFF
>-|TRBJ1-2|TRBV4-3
CASSQDRAGGDGYTF
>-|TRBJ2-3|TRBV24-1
CATSDPGSGRHTQYF
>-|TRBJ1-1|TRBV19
CASSVLRGQGVKNTEAFF
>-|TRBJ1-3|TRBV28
CASRRAGNTIYF
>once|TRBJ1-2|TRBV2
CASSGPRGLANYGYTF
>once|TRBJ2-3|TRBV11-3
CASSLEGPQYF
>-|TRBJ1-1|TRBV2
CASSERQVSTEAFF
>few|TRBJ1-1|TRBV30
CACWSGPGKAFF
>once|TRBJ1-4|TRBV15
CATSARTATNEKLFF
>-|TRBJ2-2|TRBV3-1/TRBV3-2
CASSPTTNTGELFF
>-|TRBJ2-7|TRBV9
CASSATSGRSAEQYF
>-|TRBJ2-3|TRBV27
CASSLSGTRWTRLTDTQYF
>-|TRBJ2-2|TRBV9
CASSATGTSDGELFF
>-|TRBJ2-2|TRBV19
CASSRSAGPNTGELFF
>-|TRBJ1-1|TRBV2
CAALGGAGREAFF
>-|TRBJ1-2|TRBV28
CASIERTGTEGGGYTF
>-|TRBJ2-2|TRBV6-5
CASSYRTGGGPGELFF
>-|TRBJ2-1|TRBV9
CASSVGGSPNEQFF
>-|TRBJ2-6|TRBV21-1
CASSLRHGGANVLTF
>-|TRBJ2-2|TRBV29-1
CSVETVTNTGELFF
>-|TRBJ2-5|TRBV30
CAWATGDETQYF
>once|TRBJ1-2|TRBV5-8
CASSLAMTGRGYTF
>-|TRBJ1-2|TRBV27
CASTKQRVTGGATAGYTF
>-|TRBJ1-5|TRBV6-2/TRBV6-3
CASSYGGPGNQPQHF
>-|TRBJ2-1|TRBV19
CASSKGVQLSLGEQFF
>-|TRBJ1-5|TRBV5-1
CASSLGPGYSNQPQHF
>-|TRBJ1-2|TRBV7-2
CASSPAGVPNYGYTF
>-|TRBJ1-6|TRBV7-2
CASSPGMGSTYNSPLHF
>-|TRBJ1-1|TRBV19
CASSSPGQGNTEAFF
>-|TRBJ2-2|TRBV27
CASRQRRGSGELFF
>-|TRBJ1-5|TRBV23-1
CASSQETGFGQPQHF
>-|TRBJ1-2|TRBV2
CASSASLWSYGYTF
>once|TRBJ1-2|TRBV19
CASSTTGGSDYGYTF
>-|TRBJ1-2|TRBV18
CASSPTEAGTGHGYTF
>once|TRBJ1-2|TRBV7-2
CASSLWGTGVGYGYTF
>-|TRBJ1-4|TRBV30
CAWSVGTAATNEKLFF
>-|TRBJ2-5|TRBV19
CASSGGKGYLVETQYF
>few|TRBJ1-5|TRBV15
CATSREVGAAVAQHF
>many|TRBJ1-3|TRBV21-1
CASSKRTGHSGNTIYF
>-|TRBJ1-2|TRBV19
CASKRQGRDLFYGYTF
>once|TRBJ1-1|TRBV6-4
CASSLTGTGRTNTEAFF
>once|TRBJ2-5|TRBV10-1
CASSSGETQYF